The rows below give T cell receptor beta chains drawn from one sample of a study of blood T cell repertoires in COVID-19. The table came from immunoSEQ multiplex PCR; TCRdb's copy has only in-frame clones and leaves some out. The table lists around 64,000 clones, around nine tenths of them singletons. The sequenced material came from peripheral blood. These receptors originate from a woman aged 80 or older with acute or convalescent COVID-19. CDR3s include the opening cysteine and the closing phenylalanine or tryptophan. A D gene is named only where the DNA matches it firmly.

cdr3_nt: TGTGCCAGCAGAAGACCGGGACAGGGAAGTCAGCCCCAGCATTTT; cdr3_aa: CASRRPGQGSQPQHF; v_call: TRBV6-6; d_call: TRBD1; j_call: TRBJ1-5
cdr3_nt: TGTGCCAGCAGCTTGGATACGGGGGCCGGGGAGCTGTTTTTT; cdr3_aa: CASSLDTGAGELFF; v_call: TRBV5-6; d_call: NA; j_call: TRBJ2-2
cdr3_nt: TGTGCCAGCAGTTTATTGCAGGGAAATAGCAATCAGCCCCAGCATTTT; cdr3_aa: CASSLLQGNSNQPQHF; v_call: TRBV28; d_call: NA; j_call: TRBJ1-5
cdr3_nt: TGCGCCAGCAGCGGAGGGGTTAGGGCTTTCTTT; cdr3_aa: CASSGGVRAFF; v_call: TRBV5-1; d_call: NA; j_call: TRBJ1-1
cdr3_nt: TGTGCCACCTCAGCGACGTGGGACTATGGCTACACCTTC; cdr3_aa: CATSATWDYGYTF; v_call: TRBV6-5; d_call: NA; j_call: TRBJ1-2
cdr3_nt: TGCGCCAGCAGCTTGGCGGGACAGACAGAGACCCAGTACTTC; cdr3_aa: CASSLAGQTETQYF; v_call: TRBV5-1; d_call: TRBD1; j_call: TRBJ2-5
cdr3_nt: TGTGCCAGCAGTTACAGGGGGGGTATACTCACCTTC; cdr3_aa: CASSYRGGILTF; v_call: TRBV6-5; d_call: NA; j_call: TRBJ1-2
cdr3_nt: TGCGCCAGCAGCCAAGTACAGTCACAGGGGCCCTACAATGAGCAGTTCTTC; cdr3_aa: CASSQVQSQGPYNEQFF; v_call: TRBV4-1; d_call: TRBD1; j_call: TRBJ2-1
cdr3_nt: TGTGCCAGCAGTACCACGAACAGGGGGCCCGAAGCTTTCTTT; cdr3_aa: CASSTTNRGPEAFF; v_call: TRBV27; d_call: TRBD1; j_call: TRBJ1-1
cdr3_nt: TGTGCCAGCAGCTTAGGGGTCAGCGGGAGGTACTACGAGCAGTACTTC; cdr3_aa: CASSLGVSGRYYEQYF; v_call: TRBV7-2; d_call: TRBD2; j_call: TRBJ2-7